A selection of T cell receptor beta chains follows, all from one sample in a study of OX40 agonist ivuxolimab in advanced cancers. Here immunoSEQ multiplex PCR was the method, and the copy in TCRdb shows in-frame clones only, minus some. The sample includes approximately 66,000 clones, 85% to 90% of them seen just once. The input for sequencing was CD4+ or CD8+ T cells sorted from blood, taken in a trial of the OX40 agonist ivuxolimab. These receptors came from an adult with an advanced solid tumor such as melanoma, head and neck, liver or kidney cancer. Each CDR3 is given with its conserved first and last residue. A D gene is named only where the DNA matches it firmly. The size field is filled for only some rows; it gives once, few, many or a size class.

D gene | J gene | clone size | V gene | CDR3 DNA | CDR3 protein
NA | TRBJ2-2 | NA | TRBV2 | TGTGCCAGCAGCCAGGGTGGGACCGGGGAGCTGTTTTTT | CASSQGGTGELFF
NA | TRBJ1-3 | NA | TRBV5-1 | TGCGCCAGCAGCGTGCGAGGGTATGGGGGCGCGATTGGAAACACCATATATTTT | CASSVRGYGGAIGNTIYF
NA | TRBJ2-2 | NA | TRBV5-6 | TGTGCCAGCAGCTTGGGACAGACGAACACCGGGGAGCTGTTTTTT | CASSLGQTNTGELFF
TRBD1 | TRBJ1-5 | NA | TRBV5-1 | TGCGCCAGCAGCTTCTCCGGGACAGGGAATCCCCTGGGCAATCAGCCCCAGCATTTT | CASSFSGTGNPLGNQPQHF
NA | TRBJ2-1 | NA | TRBV5-6 | TGTGCCAGCAGCTCCGTAACCCAGCCTTACAATGAGCAGTTCTTC | CASSSVTQPYNEQFF
TRBD2 | TRBJ2-7 | NA | TRBV5-5 | TGTGCCAGCAGCTTGGTGGCTAGCGGGACGGGGGGCGAGCAGTACTTC | CASSLVASGTGGEQYF
NA | TRBJ2-7 | NA | TRBV5-1 | TGCGCCAGCAGCTTCCCAAATCAAGGCAACTACGAGCAGTACTTC | CASSFPNQGNYEQYF
NA | TRBJ2-3 | NA | TRBV7-2 | TGTGCCAGCAGCTTAGAGGGCGTTTCGGCAGATACGCAGTATTTT | CASSLEGVSADTQYF
NA | TRBJ1-4 | NA | TRBV11-2 | TGTGCCAGCAGCTTATGGGCCTCCACCAGCACAGACAATGAAAAACTGTTTTTT | CASSLWASTSTDNEKLFF
TRBD1 | TRBJ1-1 | NA | TRBV5-4 | TGTGCCAGCAGCACAGACAGGGGGCAGTCAGCTTTCTTT | CASSTDRGQSAFF
NA | TRBJ2-3 | once | TRBV18 | TGTGCCAGCTCACCGGGCCAGATTCTAACAGATACGCAGTATTTT | CASSPGQILTDTQYF
NA | TRBJ1-2 | NA | TRBV5-5 | TGTGCCAGCAGCTTGGAAACCCAATATGGCTACACCTTC | CASSLETQYGYTF
NA | TRBJ1-1 | NA | TRBV18 | TGTGCCAGCTCATTCGCGGGGAACACTGAAGCTTTCTTT | CASSFAGNTEAFF
NA | TRBJ2-7 | NA | TRBV27 | TGTGCCAGCAGTTTAGGGTGGGCCTGGGGTTCGAACGAGCAGTACTTC | CASSLGWAWGSNEQYF
TRBD2 | TRBJ2-3 | NA | TRBV7-6 | TGTGCCAGCAGCCAGACTAGCGTGGGTACGCAGTATTTT | CASSQTSVGTQYF
NA | TRBJ2-1 | NA | TRBV12-5 | TGTGCTAGTGGTTTGGCCCCCCTTTTGGGTGAGCAGTTCTTC | CASGLAPLLGEQFF
NA | TRBJ2-3 | NA | TRBV12-1 | TGTGCCCGTCTTAAGCGGGGGGCCGGGCCAGATACGCAGTATTTT | CARLKRGAGPDTQYF
NA | TRBJ1-3 | NA | TRBV9 | TGTGCCAGCAGCGTAGCTTCGGGAGAGGCCTCTGGAAACACCATATATTTT | CASSVASGEASGNTIYF
TRBD1 | TRBJ1-6 | NA | TRBV5-6 | TGTGCCAGCAGCTTGCTGACAGGGGGTGGATCACCCCTCCACTTT | CASSLLTGGGSPLHF
TRBD2 | TRBJ2-1 | NA | TRBV28 | TGTGCCAGCAGACTAGCGGGGGCCTTGGATGAGCAGTTCTTC | CASRLAGALDEQFF
NA | TRBJ1-2 | once | TRBV2 | TGTGCCAGCAGTGGGCAGATAGTCCGTAACTATGGCTACACCTTC | CASSGQIVRNYGYTF
NA | TRBJ1-5 | NA | TRBV11-1 | TGTGCCAGCAGCTTAGCCGCGGGAAGCAATCAGCCCCAGCATTTT | CASSLAAGSNQPQHF
TRBD2 | TRBJ2-3 | NA | TRBV7-2 | TGTGCCAGCACCCCAAGGACTAGCGGGGGAGATACGCAGTATTTT | CASTPRTSGGDTQYF
NA | TRBJ1-1 | NA | TRBV6-1 | TGTGCCAGCAGTGTGACCACTGAAGCTTTCTTT | CASSVTTEAFF
NA | TRBJ1-4 | NA | TRBV4-2 | TGTGCCAGCAGCCAAGTATTGGTGGGACGTAATGAAAAACTGTTTTTT | CASSQVLVGRNEKLFF
NA | TRBJ1-1 | NA | TRBV6-5 | TGTGCCAGCAGTTACCGTCAGGGGAGTACTGAAGCTTTCTTT | CASSYRQGSTEAFF
NA | TRBJ1-6 | NA | TRBV18 | TGTGCCAGCTCACGAGGGAGCTCCTATAATTCACCCCTCCACTTT | CASSRGSSYNSPLHF
TRBD1 | TRBJ2-1 | NA | TRBV5-4 | TGTGCCAGCAGCGACCCGGGACAGGGGCCCTACAATGAGCAGTTCTTC | CASSDPGQGPYNEQFF
NA | TRBJ2-1 | NA | TRBV7-8 | TGTGCCAGCAGCTTAATTTCGAGGGGATTGTACAATGAGCAGTTCTTC | CASSLISRGLYNEQFF
TRBD1 | TRBJ1-4 | NA | TRBV6-1 | TGTGCCAGCAGTGAACGGGACAGGGGGCGAACTAATGAAAAACTGTTTTTT | CASSERDRGRTNEKLFF
TRBD1 | TRBJ2-1 | NA | TRBV7-9 | TGTGCCAGCAGCTATCGGGACAGACAGGCCACCCTGTCTTACAATGAGCAGTTCTTC | CASSYRDRQATLSYNEQFF
NA | TRBJ2-3 | NA | TRBV30 | TGTGCCTGGAGTCTTATGTCCTCCAGCACAGATACGCAGTATTTT | CAWSLMSSSTDTQYF
NA | TRBJ1-1 | NA | TRBV6-1 | TGTGCCAGCAGTGAACAGCCCACAGGGAACACTGAAGCTTTCTTT | CASSEQPTGNTEAFF
TRBD1 | TRBJ1-2 | NA | TRBV5-8 | TGTGCCAGCAGCTGGACAGGGGGCGATGGCTATGGCTACACCTTC | CASSWTGGDGYGYTF
NA | TRBJ1-5 | NA | TRBV6-5 | TGTGCCAGCAGTTACAAATCCAATCAGCCCCAGCATTTT | CASSYKSNQPQHF
NA | TRBJ2-7 | NA | TRBV5-1 | TGCGCCAGCGGCTTGGGTCCAGGTTCGTCCTACGAGCAGTACTTC | CASGLGPGSSYEQYF
TRBD2 | TRBJ2-3 | NA | TRBV10-3 | TGTGCCATCAGTGCCCGTCCGGCGGGGGGGCCAGGAGATACGCAGTATTTT | CAISARPAGGPGDTQYF
NA | TRBJ2-7 | NA | TRBV5-1 | TGCGCCAGCAGCTTGGCGGGGGCGGGGACATCCTACGAGCAGTACTTC | CASSLAGAGTSYEQYF
TRBD2 | TRBJ2-1 | NA | TRBV19 | TGTGCCAGTAGTACCCCCGCAGCGGGGGGGGGAGAGCAGTTCTTC | CASSTPAAGGGEQFF
TRBD1 | TRBJ1-2 | NA | TRBV7-9 | TGTGCCAGCAGCTCGGACAGGGTAACTAGTGGCTACACCTTC | CASSSDRVTSGYTF
NA | TRBJ2-2 | NA | TRBV14 | TGTGCCAGCAGCCAGGGGTCAGGTAGGAACACCGGGGAGCTGTTTTTT | CASSQGSGRNTGELFF
NA | TRBJ2-6 | NA | TRBV11-2 | TGTGCCAGCAGCCCCATGGCCTCTGGGGCCAACGTCCTGACTTTC | CASSPMASGANVLTF
NA | TRBJ1-1 | NA | TRBV29-1 | TGCAGCGTTGAACCCCGACTCTTCAAGACCTCTGAAGCTTTCTTT | CSVEPRLFKTSEAFF
NA | TRBJ1-1 | once | TRBV18 | TGTGCCAGCTCACCGGGACGGGAGGCTGAAGCTTTCTTT | CASSPGREAEAFF
TRBD1 | TRBJ1-4 | few | TRBV5-6 | TGTGCCAGCAGCTTTGTTGGGACAGGGAATGAAAAACTGTTTTTT | CASSFVGTGNEKLFF
NA | TRBJ1-3 | NA | TRBV9 | TGTGCCAGCAGCCCTAGCCGGGGCCCTGGAAACACCATATATTTT | CASSPSRGPGNTIYF
TRBD2 | TRBJ2-3 | NA | TRBV2 | TGTGCCAGCAGGCCAACTCGGGGGGCCGGGAGGGGGACAGATACGCAGTATTTT | CASRPTRGAGRGTDTQYF
NA | TRBJ2-3 | NA | TRBV28 | TGTGCCAGCACAGCGCGAAATACGCAGTATTTT | CASTARNTQYF
NA | TRBJ2-1 | once | TRBV6-1 | TGTGCCAGCCAATCCGGGACGGTGTACAATGAGCAGTTCTTC | CASQSGTVYNEQFF
NA | TRBJ2-7 | once | TRBV5-1 | TGCGCCAGCAGCTTAGGAAACGAGCAGTACTTC | CASSLGNEQYF
NA | TRBJ2-2 | few | TRBV5-1 | TGCGCCAGCAGCTTGGCAGGGGTGGTCGGGGAGCTGTTTTTT | CASSLAGVVGELFF
TRBD2 | TRBJ2-2 | NA | TRBV9 | TGTGCCAGCAGCGCCGTAGCGGGGGGTTATACCGGGGAGCTGTTTTTT | CASSAVAGGYTGELFF
TRBD2 | TRBJ2-1 | NA | TRBV5-1 | TGCGCCACCTACAGAGGTAGCGGGGGGGCTGATGAGCAGTTCTTC | CATYRGSGGADEQFF
NA | TRBJ2-1 | NA | TRBV4-1 | TGCGCCAGCAGCCAAAACAGGGCGAGCTCCTACAATGAGCAGTTCTTC | CASSQNRASSYNEQFF
TRBD1 | TRBJ1-5 | NA | TRBV2 | TGTGCCAGCAGCGCCCGACAGGGCGAAAATCAGCCCCAGCATTTT | CASSARQGENQPQHF
NA | TRBJ1-1 | NA | TRBV19 | TGTGCCAGTACCAAGGGTTGGCACACTGAAGCTTTCTTT | CASTKGWHTEAFF
NA | TRBJ2-5 | NA | TRBV7-3 | TGTGCCAGCAGTAAAACAGGGACGGGAGAGACCCAGTACTTC | CASSKTGTGETQYF
NA | TRBJ1-4 | NA | TRBV30 | TGTGCCTGGAGTCGGCAGGGAGGTGAAAAACTGTTTTTT | CAWSRQGGEKLFF
NA | TRBJ2-3 | once | TRBV5-1 | TGCGCCAGCAGCTTGCCAGGGTCACCTCCAGATACGCAGTATTTT | CASSLPGSPPDTQYF